This TCR beta chain was profiled in a study of blood T cell repertoires in COVID-19. The protocol was immunoSEQ multiplex PCR, while the TCRdb copy is restricted to in-frame clones and leaves out a portion. There are hundreds of thousands of clones in the sample; 75% to 90% occur only once, and 1% lies in the top ten. The CDR3 spans 14 residues. J was trimmed by 5 bases and V by 7 bases; bases with no gene match: 2. In germline, CDR1 is LNHDA, CDR2 SQIVND (reference sequence). The chain joins TRBV19 to TRBJ1-6, with 10 bases identical to TRBD1. The sequencing input was PBMCs or T cells enriched from blood (not recorded which). This receptor was obtained from a man younger than 35 who had recovered from COVID-19. CDR3 region: CASTDRGHNSPLHF. In nucleotides, the CDR3 is TGTGCCAGTACTGACAGGGGGCATAATTCACCCCTCCACTTT.